These T cell receptor beta chains were read from a single sample in a study of blood T cell repertoires in COVID-19. TCRdb keeps only in-frame clones here, not all; method: immunoSEQ multiplex PCR. This table has 120,000 to 150,000 clones, over 65% appearing once. Sequenced material: peripheral blood. The receptor set was obtained from a human donor in a cohort sampled during active COVID-19. Each CDR3 is given with its conserved first and last residue. The D gene is left open where the match is weak. A clone size is listed for some rows: how often the clone was seen (once, few, many), or a class if it is expanded.

size	J	V	D	DNA	CDR3
NA	TRBJ1-2	TRBV3-1/TRBV3-2	TRBD1	TGTGCCAGCAGCCAAGTCAGGGGGCGTGACTATGGCTACACCTTC	CASSQVRGRDYGYTF
NA	TRBJ2-1	TRBV28	TRBD2	TGTGCCAGCAGTCCTATTAGCGGGGGGTCGATCAATGAGCAGTTCTTC	CASSPISGGSINEQFF
few	TRBJ1-3	TRBV12-5	NA	TGTGCTAGTGGTTTGGGAGTATCTGGAAACACCATATATTTT	CASGLGVSGNTIYF
NA	TRBJ1-2	TRBV6-5	NA	TGTGCCAGCAGTTACGGGGACACCTATGGCTACACCTTC	CASSYGDTYGYTF
NA	TRBJ2-6	TRBV19	NA	TGTGCCAGTAAGACAGCCAGTGGGGCCAACGTCCTGACTTTC	CASKTASGANVLTF
NA	TRBJ2-2	TRBV5-1	TRBD1	TGCGCCAGCAGCCCGGGACAGGGGGCTTCCGGGGAGCTGTTTTTT	CASSPGQGASGELFF
NA	TRBJ2-3	TRBV6-2/TRBV6-3	TRBD2	TGTGCCAGCAGTTACCCCACTAGCGGGAGCCCCACGGCAGATACGCAGTATTTT	CASSYPTSGSPTADTQYF
NA	TRBJ1-2	TRBV18	NA	TGTGCCAGCTCACCATCAGGTACGGCTCATGGCTACACCTTC	CASSPSGTAHGYTF
NA	TRBJ1-1	TRBV9	NA	TGTGCCAGCAGCACCGGTATGAACACTGAAGCTTTCTTT	CASSTGMNTEAFF
NA	TRBJ2-3	TRBV6-5	NA	TGTGCCAGCAGTTATGGCGGGGCAGGCACAGATACGCAGTATTTT	CASSYGGAGTDTQYF
once	TRBJ1-1	TRBV12-3/TRBV12-4	NA	TGTGCCAGCAGTTTGGGGGGGAGGACTGAAGCTTTCTTT	CASSLGGRTEAFF
NA	TRBJ1-2	TRBV18	NA	TGTGCCAGCTCACAGGGAACCGGGACAAATAACTATGGCTACACCTTC	CASSQGTGTNNYGYTF
NA	TRBJ2-3	TRBV30	NA	TGTGCCTGGAGTACTAGAGGCACAGATACGCAGTATTTT	CAWSTRGTDTQYF
NA	TRBJ1-2	TRBV7-2	NA	TGTGCCAGCAGCTTAAGCGGGGGACACAACTATGGCTACACCTTC	CASSLSGGHNYGYTF
NA	TRBJ2-3	TRBV7-8	TRBD2	TGTGCCAGCAGCTTAAGGACGGGGGGGCAATTGGATACGCAGTATTTT	CASSLRTGGQLDTQYF
NA	TRBJ2-3	TRBV2	TRBD2	TGTGCCAGCAGTGAGCAGGGCAAGACTAGCATAGATACGCAGTATTTT	CASSEQGKTSIDTQYF
NA	TRBJ2-3	TRBV10-3	TRBD2	TGTGCCATCAGTGAAAAACTAGCGGGAGGTGGAGATACGCAGTATTTT	CAISEKLAGGGDTQYF
NA	TRBJ2-3	TRBV4-1	TRBD2	TGCGCCAGCAGCCAAGATTTGAGCGGCGGGGGGTTTCCAGATACGCAGTATTTT	CASSQDLSGGGFPDTQYF
NA	TRBJ2-1	TRBV19	TRBD2	TGTGCCAGTAGTATCCTTGGGGGGGAGGCTGAGCAGTTCTTC	CASSILGGEAEQFF
NA	TRBJ1-5	TRBV19	TRBD1	TGTGCCAGCTCCGGGACAGGGGGCTTGAATCAGCCCCAGCATTTT	CASSGTGGLNQPQHF
NA	TRBJ1-2	TRBV5-6	NA	TGTGCCAGCAGCTTCCGACTGGAGGGGAATGGCTACACCTTC	CASSFRLEGNGYTF
NA	TRBJ2-3	TRBV2	NA	TGTGCCAGCAGTGTTTCGCTAACCGGCACAGATACGCAGTATTTT	CASSVSLTGTDTQYF
few	TRBJ1-2	TRBV9	TRBD1	TGTGCCAGCAGCGCGACAGGGGGAAACTATGGCTACACCTTC	CASSATGGNYGYTF
NA	TRBJ1-2	TRBV9	NA	TGTGCCAGCAGCGTAGACGTACAGGATACCTATGGCTACACCTTC	CASSVDVQDTYGYTF
NA	TRBJ1-1	TRBV27	NA	TGTGCCAGCAGTTTACGACTCTCGGGTTACTACCGTACTGAAGCTTTCTTT	CASSLRLSGYYRTEAFF
few	TRBJ2-1	TRBV11-2	TRBD2	TGTGCCAGCAGCTCCCGTTACGGGCGGGAGGCCCGGAATGAGCAGTTCTTC	CASSSRYGREARNEQFF
NA	TRBJ2-7	TRBV28	NA	TGTGCCAGCAGGGATAGCGCCTCCTACGAGCAGTACTTC	CASRDSASYEQYF
NA	TRBJ2-1	TRBV5-1	NA	TGCGCCAGCAGCTTGGTGGCGGTCTCCTACAATGAGCAGTTCTTC	CASSLVAVSYNEQFF
NA	TRBJ1-1	TRBV10-3	NA	TGTGCCATCAGTGCCGGGGGGAACACTGAAGCTTTCTTT	CAISAGGNTEAFF
NA	TRBJ2-5	TRBV12-3/TRBV12-4	NA	TGTGCCAGCGGGGGGGAGACCCAGTACTTC	CASGGETQYF
NA	TRBJ2-2	TRBV2	TRBD2	TGTGCCAGCACTGGACTAACCGGGACTAGCGGGAGGACCGGGGAGCTGTTTTTT	CASTGLTGTSGRTGELFF
NA	TRBJ2-5	TRBV27	TRBD1	TGTGCCAGCAGAAGGACAGGGGGGCAAGAGACCCAGTACTTC	CASRRTGGQETQYF
NA	TRBJ2-2	TRBV30	TRBD2	TGTGCCTGGAGTCCGAGCGGGAGGAACACCGGGGAGCTGTTTTTT	CAWSPSGRNTGELFF
few	TRBJ2-7	TRBV5-1	TRBD1	TGCGCCAGCAGCTTGGAGATTTGGACAGGGAACTACGAGCAGTACTTC	CASSLEIWTGNYEQYF
NA	TRBJ1-5	TRBV6-5	NA	TGTGCCAGCAGTTACACGGGGAATCAGCCCCAGCATTTT	CASSYTGNQPQHF
NA	TRBJ1-2	TRBV19	TRBD1	TGTGCCAGTAGTATAAACCCGGGACAGGGGAACTATGGCTACACCTTC	CASSINPGQGNYGYTF
once	TRBJ2-6	TRBV2	TRBD1	TGTGCCAGCAGCTTCGGGACAGGGGCTGGGGCCAACGTCCTGACTTTC	CASSFGTGAGANVLTF
NA	TRBJ2-1	TRBV5-1	NA	TGCGCCAGCAGCTTGTCGACGGGGTGGGATGAGCAGTTCTTC	CASSLSTGWDEQFF
NA	TRBJ2-2	TRBV5-8	TRBD1	TGTGCCAGCAGGGGGACAGCGAACACCGGGGAGCTGTTTTTT	CASRGTANTGELFF
NA	TRBJ2-3	TRBV18	NA	TGTGCCAGCTCACCCAGTTCAGATACGCAGTATTTT	CASSPSSDTQYF
NA	TRBJ2-3	TRBV29-1	NA	TGCAGCGTTGAGGGGGGGCGGACACCAGATACGCAGTATTTT	CSVEGGRTPDTQYF
NA	TRBJ1-2	TRBV18	NA	TGTGCCAGCTCACCCTCGAAGGGGATGGGCTACACCTTC	CASSPSKGMGYTF
medium-sized	TRBJ1-5	TRBV6-2/TRBV6-3	NA	TGTGCCAGCAGCCCTACAGGACAGCCCCAGCATTTT	CASSPTGQPQHF
once	TRBJ2-1	TRBV27	TRBD1	TGTGCCAGCAGTTTATGGGACAGGGGGCGAGGTGAGCAGTTCTTC	CASSLWDRGRGEQFF
NA	TRBJ2-1	TRBV24-1	TRBD2	TGTGCCACCAGTGATCGTATAGCGGGGGGCGAGCAGTTCTTC	CATSDRIAGGEQFF
NA	TRBJ2-3	TRBV15	TRBD1	TGTGCCACCAGCAGCCGGGACAGGAACACAGATACGCAGTATTTT	CATSSRDRNTDTQYF
NA	TRBJ2-7	TRBV7-2	TRBD2	TGTGCCAGCAGCTCCCGATCGGGACTAGCGGGGCCCGAGCAGTACTTC	CASSSRSGLAGPEQYF
NA	TRBJ2-1	TRBV7-3	TRBD1	TGTGCCAGCAGCCCCCGGACAGGGGTGAGTGAGCAGTTCTTC	CASSPRTGVSEQFF
NA	TRBJ1-3	TRBV24-1	NA	TGTGCCACCAGTGATACAGGGAGCTCTGGAAACACCATATATTTT	CATSDTGSSGNTIYF
NA	TRBJ1-5	TRBV29-1	TRBD1	TGCAGCGGGAGAGGGGGGACAGCTAGCAATCAGCCCCAGCATTTT	CSGRGGTASNQPQHF
NA	TRBJ2-1	TRBV2	TRBD1	TGTGCCAGCAGTGTCACAGGGGGTCCGGATGAGCAGTTCTTC	CASSVTGGPDEQFF
NA	TRBJ2-4	TRBV19	NA	TGTGCCAGTAGTATAGAGTCCAGGGGTGACATTCAGTACTTC	CASSIESRGDIQYF
NA	TRBJ2-2	TRBV6-2/TRBV6-3	NA	TGTGCCAGCAGTTTACATGGTTGGAAGCGAGGCGGGGAGCTGTTTTTT	CASSLHGWKRGGELFF
few	TRBJ2-7	TRBV6-1	NA	TGTGCCAGCAGTGAAGTTGGGACATTGCTGTACGAGCAGTACTTC	CASSEVGTLLYEQYF
NA	TRBJ2-3	TRBV2	TRBD1	TGTGCCAGCAACCACCGGGACAGGGGGCAAGATACGCAGTATTTT	CASNHRDRGQDTQYF
once	TRBJ1-1	TRBV5-1	NA	TGCGCCAGCAGCCGGCAGGATAACACTGAAGCTTTCTTT	CASSRQDNTEAFF
NA	TRBJ1-4	TRBV5-8	TRBD1	TGTGCCAGCAGCTCACAGGGGGGGAGTGAAAAACTGTTTTTT	CASSSQGGSEKLFF
NA	TRBJ1-1	TRBV5-1	TRBD1	TGCGCCAGCAGCTGGACAGGGGAGGGGTACACTGAAGCTTTCTTT	CASSWTGEGYTEAFF
NA	TRBJ1-2	TRBV9	NA	TGTGCCAGCAGCGTAGAGCGGGACTATGGCTACACCTTC	CASSVERDYGYTF
NA	TRBJ1-2	TRBV29-1	NA	TGCAGCGTTGTAGCCGCTGGGTCCAATAACTATGGCTACACCTTC	CSVVAAGSNNYGYTF